Reported below is one T cell receptor (beta chain). Its antigen is unknown. Per-base qualities were not stored, and no clone one base away is much larger. The source of the sample is a study of T-cell memory formation after mild COVID-19 (dated by TCRdb to the early 2020s). Background for the entire study: TCR sequence clusters from the two donors were largely donor specific. In a couple of donors, T-cell clones that expanded and contracted after mild COVID-19 were tracked by sequencing TCRalpha and TCRbeta repertoires over time. Two young, previously healthy adult volunteers, one female and one male, were included in the cohort.

The instrument was an Illumina NovaSeq 6000. TCRalpha and TCRbeta cDNA libraries were constructed by 5'RACE with constant-segment primers, with sample barcodes and unique molecular identifiers being introduced. Trizol reagent was used to extract RNA from every sample. Amplification of the libraries took two PCR steps, and the second step added a second sample barcode plus Illumina TruSeq adapters. The libraries were sequenced on an Illumina NovaSeq using 2 x 150 bp paired-end reads. The original pipeline was this. With migec v1.2.7, reads were demultiplexed and then collapsed into UMI-guided consensus sequences. With mixcr v2.1.11, UMI consensuses were aligned to TRA and TRB V and J templates and assembled into clonotypes. A clonotype was counted as expanded or contracted only when both edgeR and NoisET called the clonotype significant, with the noise models trained on biological replicates. edgeR calls used a false discovery rate-adjusted p below 0.01 and a log2 fold-change threshold of 1. PCA with hierarchical clustering of max-normalized trajectories of the 1000 most abundant clonotypes was used as exploratory dynamics analysis. Separately sequenced CD4+ and CD8+ repertoires were used to assign a CD4 or CD8 phenotype to each responding clone. TCRdb reanalyzed the raw reads on its own, using fastp at Q25 for trimming and MiXCR for clone calling, and kept in-frame beta chains. Duplicate CDR3 protein sequences are folded into a single record with the most common DNA and genes. V and J calls and clone size were set by TCRdb, not the authors. Present in this sample are 150,000 to 200,000 distinct CDR3 sequences, roughly 14% of which were seen just once. The ten top clones hold approximately 14% of the sample.

Study-wide findings and limitations: The study included only a couple of mild cases, and larger cohorts that include severe cases with pre-infection samples were judged to be necessary. Some responding clones were detected in pre-infection memory, which suggested that pre-existing cross-reactive memory T cells had joined the SARS-CoV-2 response. Contracting CD4+ clones were found mainly in CM and EM memory subsets, while CD8+ clones were enriched in EMRA. SARS-CoV-2 specificity was not confirmed for the second-wave clones peaking on day 37. Balanced CD4/CD8 phenotypes were observed for clones contracting from day 15 to 85, whereas a bias towards CD4+ was observed for a second wave of clones expanding from day 15 to 37.

Clipping removes 9 bases from V and 11 bases from J, with 14 as the unmatched junction base count. The germline V gene provides CDR1 SNHLY and CDR2 FYNNEI. Measured from the cysteine to the phenylalanine, the CDR3 is 13 residues long. Kept here is only the CDR3 DNA, which spans 39 bases and is read in frame from base 1. PBMCs were isolated by Ficoll-Paque density gradient centrifugation. This receptor chain uses TRBV2 and TRBJ2-7; TRBD2 matches 9 bases in the middle. The source is an adult woman who had mild COVID-19 (a few samples of this study predate the infection). The sample titles of this study are shuffled in the database, so cell type and time point are left out; the donor was told from shared clones. The sequencing sample was made of PBMCs or a T cell subset sorted from them (not recorded which). The CDR3 loop reads CASRLAEYGWKYF. At the DNA level, the sequence is TGTGCCAGTAGACTAGCGGAGTATGGCTGGAAGTACTTC.